This T cell receptor (beta chain) was identified during a study of blood T cells in healthy people across ages. For the second PCR, which ran for roughly 7 to 11 cycles, a sample-barcoded 5' primer and a J-beta primer mix were used. MiXCR, applied by TCRdb to the 5' RACE reads, yields one record per CDR3 protein. The data show 710,000 or so distinct CDR3 sequences, approximately 21% seen once. Between the trimmed V and J ends, which lost 5 bases and 1 base, there was a span of 12 bases. CDR1 and CDR2 (germline): SQVTM, ANQGSEA. This CDR3 spans 13 amino acids. Input material: blood. This TCR came from a man between 65 and 85 years old in good health. The J gene is TRBJ2-7, the V gene TRBV29-1, with D unclear. The CDR3 DNA reads TGCAGCGTTAGCGAAGGGATGTCCTACGAGCAGTACGTC. It specifies CSVSEGMSYEQYV.